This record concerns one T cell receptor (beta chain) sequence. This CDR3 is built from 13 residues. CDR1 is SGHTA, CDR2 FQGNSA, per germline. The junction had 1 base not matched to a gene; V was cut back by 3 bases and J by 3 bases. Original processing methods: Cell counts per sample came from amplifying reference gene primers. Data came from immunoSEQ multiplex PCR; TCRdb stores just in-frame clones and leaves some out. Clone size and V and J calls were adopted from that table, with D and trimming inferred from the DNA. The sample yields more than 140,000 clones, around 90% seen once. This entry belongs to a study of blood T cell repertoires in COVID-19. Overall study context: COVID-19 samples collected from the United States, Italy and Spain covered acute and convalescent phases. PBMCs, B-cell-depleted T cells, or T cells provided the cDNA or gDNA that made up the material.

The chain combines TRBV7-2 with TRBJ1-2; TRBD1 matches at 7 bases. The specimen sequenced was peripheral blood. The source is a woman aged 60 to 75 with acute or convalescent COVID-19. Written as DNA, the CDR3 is TGTGCCAGCAGCTTCGACAGGGACTATGGCTACACCTTC. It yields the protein CASSFDRDYGYTF.